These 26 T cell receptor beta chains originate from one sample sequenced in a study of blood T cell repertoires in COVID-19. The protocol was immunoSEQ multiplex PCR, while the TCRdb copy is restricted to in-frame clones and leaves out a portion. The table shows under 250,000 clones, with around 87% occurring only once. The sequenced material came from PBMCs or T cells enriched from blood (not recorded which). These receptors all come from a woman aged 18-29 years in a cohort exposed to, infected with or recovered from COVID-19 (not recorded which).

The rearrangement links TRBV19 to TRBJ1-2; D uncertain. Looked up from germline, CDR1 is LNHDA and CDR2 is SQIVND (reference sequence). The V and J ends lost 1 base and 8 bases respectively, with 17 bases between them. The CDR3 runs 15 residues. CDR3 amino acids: CASSIGGENGRGYTF. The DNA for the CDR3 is TGTGCCAGTAGTATAGGGGGAGAAAACGGGCGAGGCTACACCTTC.

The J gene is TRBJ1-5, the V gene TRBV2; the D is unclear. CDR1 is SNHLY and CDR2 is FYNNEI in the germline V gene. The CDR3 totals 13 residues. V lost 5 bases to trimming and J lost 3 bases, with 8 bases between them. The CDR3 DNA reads TGTGCCAGCAGTCCAGACAACAATCAGCCCCAGCATTTT. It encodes CASSPDNNQPQHF.

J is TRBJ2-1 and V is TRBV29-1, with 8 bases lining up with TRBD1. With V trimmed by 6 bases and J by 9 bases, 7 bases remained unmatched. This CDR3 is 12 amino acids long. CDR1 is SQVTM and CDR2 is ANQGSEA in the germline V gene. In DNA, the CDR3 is TGCAGCGTCGGGACAGGAAGAGCTGAGCAGTTCTTC. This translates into CSVGTGRAEQFF.

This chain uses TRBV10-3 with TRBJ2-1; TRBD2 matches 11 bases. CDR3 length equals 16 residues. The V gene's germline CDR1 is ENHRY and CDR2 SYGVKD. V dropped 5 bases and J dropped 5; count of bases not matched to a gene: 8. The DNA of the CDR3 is TGTGCCATCAGTTTTAGCGGGGGGGCAGAAAACAATGAGCAGTTCTTC. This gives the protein CAISFSGGAENNEQFF.

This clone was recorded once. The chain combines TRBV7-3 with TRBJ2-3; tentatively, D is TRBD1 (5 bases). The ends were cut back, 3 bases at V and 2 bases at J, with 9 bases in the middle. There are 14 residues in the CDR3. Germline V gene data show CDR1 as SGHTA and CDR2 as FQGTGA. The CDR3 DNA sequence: TGTGCCAGCAGCTTCGACAGATTCACAGATACGCAGTATTTT. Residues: CASSFDRFTDTQYF.

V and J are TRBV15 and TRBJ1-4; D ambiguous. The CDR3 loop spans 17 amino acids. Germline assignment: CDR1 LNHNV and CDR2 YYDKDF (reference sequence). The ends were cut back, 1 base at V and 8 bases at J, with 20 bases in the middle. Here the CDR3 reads CATSRVARTDTGEKLFF. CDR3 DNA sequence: TGTGCCACCAGCAGAGTCGCCCGGACGGATACGGGGGAAAAACTGTTTTTT.

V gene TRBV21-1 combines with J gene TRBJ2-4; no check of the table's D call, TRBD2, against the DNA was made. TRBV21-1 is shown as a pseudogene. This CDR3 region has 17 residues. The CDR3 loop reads CASSKNARRKAKNIQYF. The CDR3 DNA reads TGTGCCAGCAGCAAGAACGCTAGACGGAAGGCCAAAAACATTCAGTACTTC.

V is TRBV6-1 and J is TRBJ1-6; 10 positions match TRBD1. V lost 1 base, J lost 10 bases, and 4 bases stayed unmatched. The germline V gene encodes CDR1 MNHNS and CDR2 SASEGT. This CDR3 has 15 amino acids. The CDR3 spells CASSEGTGGWSPLHF. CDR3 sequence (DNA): TGTGCCAGCAGTGAAGGGACAGGGGGTTGGTCACCCCTCCACTTT.

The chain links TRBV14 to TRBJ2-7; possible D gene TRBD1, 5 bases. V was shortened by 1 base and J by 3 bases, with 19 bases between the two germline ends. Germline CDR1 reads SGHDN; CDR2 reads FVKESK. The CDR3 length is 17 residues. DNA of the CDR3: TGTGCCAGCAGCCAAGCTAACCGACAGCCTATCTTCTACGAGCAGTACTTC. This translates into CASSQANRQPIFYEQYF.

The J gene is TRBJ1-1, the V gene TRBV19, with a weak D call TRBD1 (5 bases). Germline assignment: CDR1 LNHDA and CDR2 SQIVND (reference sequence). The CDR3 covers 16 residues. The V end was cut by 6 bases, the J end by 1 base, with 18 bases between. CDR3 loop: CASRPAGRGGNTEAFF. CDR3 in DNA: TGTGCCAGTAGACCCGCTGGACGCGGGGGGAACACTGAAGCTTTCTTT.

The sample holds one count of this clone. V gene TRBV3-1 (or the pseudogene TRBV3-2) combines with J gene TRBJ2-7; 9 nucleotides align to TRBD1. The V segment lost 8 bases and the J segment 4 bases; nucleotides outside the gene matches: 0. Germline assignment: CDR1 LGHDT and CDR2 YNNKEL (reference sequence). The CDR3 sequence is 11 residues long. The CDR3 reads CASGQGYEQYF. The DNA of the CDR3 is TGTGCCAGCGGACAGGGGTACGAGCAGTACTTC.

The CDR3 loop is CASSFQDTYEQYF. The CDR3 DNA follows: TGTGCCAGCAGTTTCCAGGACACATACGAGCAGTACTTC. The genes are TRBV27 and TRBJ2-7; a possible D gene is TRBD1 (5 bases). CDR1 is MNHEY, CDR2 SMNVEV, per germline (reference sequence). The CDR3 sequence is 13 residues long. V dropped 3 bases and J dropped 4 bases, with 10 bases sitting between them.

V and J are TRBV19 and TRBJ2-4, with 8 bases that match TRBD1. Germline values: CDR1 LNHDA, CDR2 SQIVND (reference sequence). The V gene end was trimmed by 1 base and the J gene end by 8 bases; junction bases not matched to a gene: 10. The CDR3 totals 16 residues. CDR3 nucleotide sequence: TGTGCCAGTAGTATAGGGCCCGGCAGGGGGCCGGACATTCAGTACTTC. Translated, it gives CASSIGPGRGPDIQYF.

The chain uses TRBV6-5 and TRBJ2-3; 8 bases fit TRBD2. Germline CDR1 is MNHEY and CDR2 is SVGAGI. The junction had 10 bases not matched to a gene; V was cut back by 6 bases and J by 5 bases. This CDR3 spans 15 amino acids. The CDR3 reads CASRWLAGGLDTQYF. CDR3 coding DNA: TGTGCCAGCAGGTGGCTGGCGGGAGGTCTAGATACGCAGTATTTT.

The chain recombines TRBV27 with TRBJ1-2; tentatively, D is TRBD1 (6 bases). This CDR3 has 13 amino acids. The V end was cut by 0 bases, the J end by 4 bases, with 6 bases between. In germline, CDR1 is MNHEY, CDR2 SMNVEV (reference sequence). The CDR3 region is CASSLSQGYGYTF. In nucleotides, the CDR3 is TGTGCCAGCAGTTTATCACAGGGCTATGGCTACACCTTC.

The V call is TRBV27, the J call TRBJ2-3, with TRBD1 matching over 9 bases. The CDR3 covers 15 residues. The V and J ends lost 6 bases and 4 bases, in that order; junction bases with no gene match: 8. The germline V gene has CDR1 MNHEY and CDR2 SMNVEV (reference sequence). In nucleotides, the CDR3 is TGTGCCAGCAGGTCCGGGACAGGGCACCCAGATACGCAGTATTTT. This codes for CASRSGTGHPDTQYF.

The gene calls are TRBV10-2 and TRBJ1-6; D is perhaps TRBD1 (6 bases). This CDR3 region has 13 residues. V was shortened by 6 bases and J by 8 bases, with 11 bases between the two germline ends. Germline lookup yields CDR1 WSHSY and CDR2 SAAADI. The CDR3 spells CASSRGSDSPLHF. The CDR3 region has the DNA TGCGCCAGCAGCAGGGGATCGGATTCACCCCTCCACTTT.

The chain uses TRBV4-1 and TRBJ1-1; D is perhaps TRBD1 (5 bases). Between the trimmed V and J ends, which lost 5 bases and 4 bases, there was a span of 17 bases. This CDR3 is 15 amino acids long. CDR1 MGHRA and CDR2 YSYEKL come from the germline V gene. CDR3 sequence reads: CASSKGEGPATEAFF. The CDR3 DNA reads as TGCGCCAGCAGCAAAGGGGAGGGTCCAGCCACTGAAGCTTTCTTT.

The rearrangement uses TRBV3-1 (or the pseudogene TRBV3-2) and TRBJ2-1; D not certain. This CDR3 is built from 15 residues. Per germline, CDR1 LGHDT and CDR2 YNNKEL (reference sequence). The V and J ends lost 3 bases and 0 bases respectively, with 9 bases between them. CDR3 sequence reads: CASSQETSSYNEQFF. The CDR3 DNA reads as TGTGCCAGCAGCCAGGAGACGAGCTCCTACAATGAGCAGTTCTTC.

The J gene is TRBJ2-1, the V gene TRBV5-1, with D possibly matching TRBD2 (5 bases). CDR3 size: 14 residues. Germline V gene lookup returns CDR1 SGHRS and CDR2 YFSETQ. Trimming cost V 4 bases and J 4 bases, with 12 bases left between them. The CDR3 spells CASSQEPGYNEQFF. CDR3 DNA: TGCGCCAGCAGCCAAGAGCCGGGGTACAATGAGCAGTTCTTC. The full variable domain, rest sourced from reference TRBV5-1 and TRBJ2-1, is KAGVTQTPRYLIKTRGQQVTLSCSPISGHRSVSWYQQTPGQGLQFLFEYFSETQRNKGNFPGRFSGRQFSNSRSEMNVSTLELGDSALYLCASSQEPGYNEQFFGPGTRLTVL.

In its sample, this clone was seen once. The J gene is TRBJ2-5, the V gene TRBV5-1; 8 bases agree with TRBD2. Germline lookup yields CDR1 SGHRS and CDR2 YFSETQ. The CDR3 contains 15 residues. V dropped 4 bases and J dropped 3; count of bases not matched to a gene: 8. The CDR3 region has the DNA TGCGCCAGCAGCGTCGCCACTAGCGGAAAAGAGACCCAGTACTTC. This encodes CASSVATSGKETQYF.

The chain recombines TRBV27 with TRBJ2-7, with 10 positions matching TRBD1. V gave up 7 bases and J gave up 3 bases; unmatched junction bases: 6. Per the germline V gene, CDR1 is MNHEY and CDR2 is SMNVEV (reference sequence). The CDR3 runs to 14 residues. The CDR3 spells CASTRDRGGYEQYF. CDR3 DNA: TGTGCCAGCACCCGGGACAGGGGCGGCTACGAGCAGTACTTC.

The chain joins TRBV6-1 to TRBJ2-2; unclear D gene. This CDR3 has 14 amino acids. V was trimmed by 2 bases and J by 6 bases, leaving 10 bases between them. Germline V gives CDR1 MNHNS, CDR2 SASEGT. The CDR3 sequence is CASSEPQLAGELFF. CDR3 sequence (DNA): TGTGCCAGCAGTGAACCCCAGCTAGCCGGGGAGCTGTTTTTT.

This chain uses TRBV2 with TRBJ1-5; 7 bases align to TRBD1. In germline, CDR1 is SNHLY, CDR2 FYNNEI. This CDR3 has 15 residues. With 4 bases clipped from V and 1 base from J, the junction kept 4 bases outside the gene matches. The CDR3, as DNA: TGTGCCAGCAGTGCCCAGGGGGTAAGCAATCAGCCCCAGCATTTT. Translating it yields CASSAQGVSNQPQHF.

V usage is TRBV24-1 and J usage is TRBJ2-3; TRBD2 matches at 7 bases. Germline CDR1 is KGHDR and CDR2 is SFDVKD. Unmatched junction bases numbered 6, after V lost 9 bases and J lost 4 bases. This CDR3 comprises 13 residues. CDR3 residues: CATGAGVADTQYF. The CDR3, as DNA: TGTGCCACCGGTGCGGGAGTAGCAGATACGCAGTATTTT.

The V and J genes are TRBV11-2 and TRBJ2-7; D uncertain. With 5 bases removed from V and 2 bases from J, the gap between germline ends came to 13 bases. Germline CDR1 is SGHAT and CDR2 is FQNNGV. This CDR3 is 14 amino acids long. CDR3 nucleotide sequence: TGTGCCAGCAGCATAACAAGAAATGCCTACGAGCAGTACTTC. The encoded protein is CASSITRNAYEQYF.